A selection of T cell receptor beta chains follows, all from one sample in a study of T cells in Graves' hyperthyroidism and ophthalmopathy. TCRdb processed the multiplex PCR reads anew with MiXCR; each CDR3 protein has one entry. The sample holds 500,000 to 650,000 distinct CDR3 sequences, about 14% seen once. Sample: blood. The origin of the receptors is a woman in her forties with Graves' hyperthyroidism. CDR3s include the opening cysteine and the closing phenylalanine or tryptophan. D genes are given only for firm matches. Rows give clone size only sometimes, using once, few, many, or a class for an expanded clone.

TRBV12-3/TRBV12-4,many,-,TRBJ2-5,CASSHSAGSGDQETQYF,TGTGCCAGCAGTCATTCGGCAGGGTCGGGGGACCAAGAGACCCAGTACTTC
TRBV7-2,-,TRBD1,TRBJ2-7,CASSLRGGQGTYEQYF,TGTGCCAGCAGCTTAAGGGGGGGACAGGGGACCTACGAGCAGTACTTC
TRBV29-1,many,TRBD2,TRBJ2-1,CSVALGVAGGGEQFF,TGCAGCGTTGCCCTCGGGGTAGCGGGAGGGGGTGAGCAGTTCTTC
TRBV6-2/TRBV6-3,-,-,TRBJ1-1,CASSYRALNTEAFF,TGTGCCAGCAGTTACAGGGCTCTGAACACTGAAGCTTTCTTT
TRBV7-9,-,TRBD1,TRBJ1-6,CASSPDRSNSPLHF,TGTGCCAGCAGCCCGGACAGGTCTAATTCACCCCTCCACTTT
TRBV10-1,few,TRBD1,TRBJ2-7,CASSAGQVYEQYF,TGCGCCAGCAGTGCCGGACAGGTATACGAGCAGTACTTC
TRBV5-5,many,TRBD2,TRBJ2-5,CASSSRGGGETQYF,TGTGCCAGCAGCTCTCGGGGGGGGGGAGAGACCCAGTACTTC
TRBV30,few,-,TRBJ1-2,CAWSPSGVGSGVYGYTF,TGTGCCTGGAGTCCCTCCGGTGTAGGGTCGGGGGTCTATGGCTACACCTTC
TRBV9,few,-,TRBJ1-1,CASSVAGQHEAFF,TGTGCCAGCAGCGTAGCTGGCCAGCATGAAGCTTTCTTT
TRBV29-1,few,TRBD1,TRBJ1-1,CSVDPAGGNTEAFF,TGCAGCGTTGATCCTGCAGGGGGGAACACTGAAGCTTTCTTT
TRBV7-3,-,TRBD2,TRBJ2-7,CASSRTSGRSDEQYF,TGTGCCAGCAGCCGAACTAGCGGGAGGTCCGACGAGCAGTACTTC
TRBV7-2,many,TRBD2,TRBJ2-7,CASSLKRGYEQYF,TGTGCCAGCAGCTTGAAGCGGGGCTACGAGCAGTACTTC
TRBV5-4,many,TRBD1,TRBJ1-1,CASSLEQGMNTEAFF,TGTGCCAGCAGCTTGGAACAGGGGATGAACACTGAAGCTTTCTTT
TRBV2,many,-,TRBJ1-4,CASSEFAQRNEKLFF,TGTGCCAGCAGTGAATTTGCCCAGAGGAATGAAAAACTGTTTTTT
TRBV2,many,TRBD1,TRBJ1-6,CASRPNGQGDSPLHF,TGTGCCAGCAGGCCTAACGGACAGGGGGATTCACCCCTCCACTTT
TRBV3-1,many,-,TRBJ2-7,CASSLRYFEQYF,TGTGCCAGCAGCCTACGATATTTCGAGCAGTACTTC
TRBV2,many,TRBD2,TRBJ2-7,CASRHPSSGTYSYEQYF,TGTGCCAGCAGACATCCATCGAGCGGGACCTACTCCTACGAGCAGTACTTC
TRBV7-3,few,-,TRBJ2-2,CASSLTANTGELFF,TGTGCCAGCAGCCTGACTGCGAACACCGGGGAGCTGTTTTTT
TRBV28,many,TRBD2,TRBJ2-5,CASSPPGTSGQETQYF,TGTGCCAGCAGTCCTCCCGGGACTAGCGGCCAAGAGACCCAGTACTTC
TRBV11-2,many,-,TRBJ2-7,CASSGGRTDEQYF,TGTGCCAGCAGCGGGGGGCGGACGGACGAGCAGTACTTC
TRBV6-5,many,TRBD1,TRBJ1-1,CASSYGDRDFSEAFF,TGTGCCAGCAGTTACGGGGACAGGGATTTCTCTGAAGCTTTCTTT
TRBV28,many,-,TRBJ2-5,CASSTRRLQETQYF,TGTGCCAGCAGCACTAGACGACTCCAAGAGACCCAGTACTTC
TRBV5-1,-,TRBD1,TRBJ2-1,CASSWDREQFF,TGCGCCAGCAGCTGGGACAGAGAGCAGTTCTTC
TRBV5-1,many,TRBD1,TRBJ2-7,CASSPGGPTGRGEQYF,TGCGCCAGCAGCCCAGGTGGGCCGACAGGGAGAGGCGAGCAGTACTTC
TRBV3-1,many,-,TRBJ2-3,CASSLHRLSDTQYF,TGTGCCAGCAGCCTACACCGACTATCAGATACGCAGTATTTT
TRBV28,many,-,TRBJ2-6,CASSLAQGSSGANVLTF,TGTGCCAGCAGTTTGGCACAGGGAAGCTCTGGGGCCAACGTCCTGACTTTC
TRBV3-1,many,-,TRBJ1-6,CASSPGAVGSPLHF,TGTGCCAGCAGCCCTGGGGCAGTAGGTTCACCCCTCCACTTT
TRBV27,few,TRBD1,TRBJ1-5,CASGQELNQPQHF,TGTGCCAGCGGACAGGAGTTAAATCAGCCCCAGCATTTT
TRBV30,many,-,TRBJ1-4,CAWSSREENEKLFF,TGTGCCTGGAGTTCTCGGGAGGAGAATGAAAAACTGTTTTTT
TRBV6-1,few,-,TRBJ1-5,CAAGEGNQPQHF,TGTGCCGCGGGGGAGGGGAATCAGCCCCAGCATTTT
TRBV20-1,few,TRBD1,TRBJ1-2,CSAREGTGVGYGYTF,TGCAGTGCTAGAGAGGGGACAGGGGTTGGCTATGGCTACACCTTC
TRBV3-1,many,-,TRBJ2-1,CASSHSRNEQFF,TGTGCCAGCAGCCACTCTAGGAATGAGCAGTTCTTC
TRBV7-2,many,TRBD2,TRBJ2-7,CASSLAGGPPYEQYF,TGTGCCAGCAGCCTGGCGGGAGGGCCACCCTACGAGCAGTACTTC
TRBV6-1,many,-,TRBJ1-1,CASSSSGTEAFF,TGTGCCAGCAGTTCCTCTGGGACTGAAGCTTTCTTT
TRBV4-1,-,TRBD2,TRBJ2-1,CASSQVRAGGNNEQFF,TGCGCCAGCAGCCAAGTCAGGGCGGGAGGAAACAATGAGCAGTTCTTC
TRBV7-9,-,TRBD2,TRBJ2-2,CASSLAASGRTGELFF,TGTGCCAGCAGCTTAGCCGCTAGCGGGAGAACCGGGGAGCTGTTTTTT
TRBV19,-,-,TRBJ1-5,CASSISLHQPQHF,TGTGCCAGTAGTATCAGCCTTCATCAGCCCCAGCATTTT
TRBV5-8,many,-,TRBJ1-2,CASSWTDNYGYTF,TGTGCCAGCAGCTGGACAGACAACTATGGCTACACCTTC
TRBV28,-,-,TRBJ2-7,CASSQVAHEQYF,TGTGCCAGCAGCCAAGTCGCCCACGAGCAGTACTTC
TRBV20-1,-,TRBD2,TRBJ2-3,CSASGLAEPTDTQYF,TGCAGTGCTTCTGGACTAGCGGAACCCACAGATACGCAGTATTTT
TRBV5-8,few,TRBD1,TRBJ1-2,CASSPYGTGHGYTF,TGTGCCAGCAGCCCATACGGGACAGGGCATGGCTACACCTTC
TRBV5-6,many,-,TRBJ2-1,CASSLADYDNEQFF,TGTGCCAGCAGCTTGGCCGACTACGACAATGAGCAGTTCTTC
TRBV25-1,-,-,TRBJ1-3,CASSKELPGNTIYF,TGTGCCAGCAGTAAGGAGCTTCCTGGAAACACCATATATTTT
TRBV12-3/TRBV12-4,many,-,TRBJ2-1,CASSFSTARETEDEQFF,TGTGCCAGCAGTTTCTCAACCGCCAGGGAAACCGAGGATGAGCAGTTCTTC
TRBV5-6,few,TRBD1,TRBJ2-1,CASSLEIGTGAAYNEQFF,TGTGCCAGCAGCTTGGAAATCGGAACAGGGGCCGCCTACAATGAGCAGTTCTTC
TRBV20-1,few,TRBD1,TRBJ2-5,CSTGDRDETQYF,TGCAGTACGGGGGACAGGGATGAGACCCAGTACTTC
TRBV9,-,TRBD2,TRBJ2-5,CASSVGRLATETQYF,TGTGCCAGCAGCGTAGGGAGACTAGCTACAGAGACCCAGTACTTC
TRBV6-1,many,-,TRBJ1-2,CASSSGYSDGYTF,TGTGCCAGCAGTTCAGGGTACTCGGATGGCTACACCTTC
TRBV11-2,few,-,TRBJ1-6,CASSPPPARKNNSPLHF,TGTGCCAGCAGCCCCCCCCCCGCGAGGAAGAATAATTCACCCCTCCACTTT
TRBV30,few,-,TRBJ1-5,CAWSEQEGQPQHF,TGTGCCTGGAGCGAACAGGAGGGCCAGCCCCAGCATTTT
TRBV3-1,many,-,TRBJ2-3,CASSPGPTDTQYF,TGTGCCAGCAGCCCAGGACCCACAGATACGCAGTATTTT
TRBV7-9,many,TRBD1,TRBJ2-1,CASSLDEDRDFDKQFF,TGTGCCAGCAGCTTAGACGAGGACAGGGATTTCGATAAACAGTTCTTC
TRBV6-2/TRBV6-3,many,TRBD2,TRBJ2-6,CASSLGGYGANVLTF,TGTGCCAGCAGTTTGGGGGGGTATGGGGCCAACGTCCTGACTTTC
TRBV9,few,-,TRBJ2-2,CASSVGPTYTGELFF,TGTGCCAGCAGCGTAGGGCCGACGTACACCGGGGAGCTGTTTTTT
TRBV12-3/TRBV12-4,many,-,TRBJ1-1,CASAPSRVGLNTEAFF,TGTGCCAGCGCCCCGAGTCGAGTAGGCTTAAACACTGAAGCTTTCTTT
TRBV3-1,many,TRBD1,TRBJ1-1,CASSQGRGNPGQRNTEAFF,TGTGCCAGCAGCCAAGGTAGGGGGAATCCGGGACAGCGGAACACTGAAGCTTTCTTT